Sequencing of this T cell receptor beta chain was carried out in a study of shared clonotypes between healthy human individuals. On the study more broadly: For every donor, three CD4 naive, three CD4 memory, two CD8 naive and one CD8 memory plates were used. Study-wide results and limits: The study found lower generation probabilities in non-shared clonotypes than in those shared by all four donors.

Measured with immunoSEQ multiplex PCR; TCRdb has only the in-frame clones, and not every one. Among over a million clones, 75% were seen once, and the ten largest hold about 1.5%. Adult donors, all healthy and HIV-negative, had no recent acute infections or vaccinations. As concerns this clone: Its antigen is still unknown.

V lost 6 bases and J lost 7, with 7 bases in between. The germline gives CDR1 MNHEY, CDR2 SVGAGI. The length of the CDR3 is 12 residues. Sequenced material: memory CD4+ T cells sorted from blood. This sample's subset: CD45RA-negative fraction. The clonotype was recovered from a young man in good health. The chain couples TRBV6-5 to TRBJ1-6; the D is unclear. DNA for the CDR3: TGTGCCAGCAGACTGGGGAATTCACCCCTCCACTTT. This sequence encodes CASRLGNSPLHF.